This paragraph reports one TCR beta chain. This entry comes from a study of blood T cell repertoires in COVID-19. Study in general: Samples of COVID-19 (acute and convalescent) were obtained from the United States, Italy and Spain. The cDNA or gDNA used as material had been derived from T cells, B-cell-depleted T cells, or PBMCs.

Profiled with immunoSEQ multiplex PCR; TCRdb holds only in-frame clones, not every one. There are 400,000 to 500,000 clones in the sample; 86% occur only once, and under 1.5% lies in the top ten. This CDR3 comprises 15 residues. Trimming pared 7 bases from V and 5 bases from J, leaving 20 bases between. Germline CDR1 reads MNHEY; CDR2 reads SMNVEV (reference sequence). The receptor was derived from a woman younger than 45 with active or convalescent COVID-19. The rearrangement links TRBV27 to TRBJ1-1; D is possibly TRBD1 (6 bases). Sequences were obtained from peripheral blood. CDR3 bases: TGTGCCAGCACCGCAAACCCAGGGGCCAGAACTGAAGCTTTCTTT. Translation gives CASTANPGARTEAFF.